This record covers a single T cell receptor (beta chain). The antigen remains undetermined. Per the original data handling: In the immunoSEQ data, sequences were junction-only and lacked quality scores, so filtering differed. This table comes from immunoSEQ multiplex PCR, and its TCRdb copy is limited to in-frame clones, with some not included. Clonal size and the V and J genes are those of that table, whereas D and trimming came from the DNA. The table shows roughly 1.5 million clones, with 95% to 99% occurring only once. This record comes from a study of shared clonotypes between healthy human individuals. For the study at large: Every donor yielded three CD4 naive, three CD4 memory, two CD8 naive and one CD8 memory plate. Study-wide points: Relative to clonotypes present in all four donors, those not shared had lower generation probabilities.

Germline V gene data show CDR1 as LNHNV and CDR2 as YYDKDF (reference sequence). This CDR3 region has 17 residues. V shed 1 base, J shed 4 bases, and the junction held 10 bases outside the gene matches. The receptor was isolated from a man in his thirties or forties in good health. V and J are TRBV15 and TRBJ1-3; 7 bases are shared with TRBD1. The sequencing sample was made of naive CD4+ T cells sorted from blood. This sample's subset: CD45RA+ positively selected. The CDR3 bases are TGTGCCACCAGCAGAGGGGTACACAGGGGCTCCGGAAACACCATATATTTT. This codes for CATSRGVHRGSGNTIYF.